The source of this TCR beta chain is a study of blood T cells in healthy people across ages. It was with a sample-barcoded 5' primer and a J-beta primer mix that a second PCR of roughly 7 to 12 cycles was run. TCRdb reprocessed the 5' RACE reads with MiXCR, giving one entry per CDR3 protein. The sample shows some 900,000 distinct CDR3 sequences, roughly 43% of them seen only once. This clonotype was detected only once. Its antigen is not known. Whole-study results and caveats: The percentage of naive T cells correlated strongly with TCR beta diversity.

This CDR3 has 17 residues. CDR1 and CDR2 from the germline V gene are LGHDT and YNNKEL (reference sequence). Trimming removed 0 bases from V and 6 bases from J; junction bases left unmatched: 11. Sequencing was done on a sample of blood. The sequence was collected from a man younger than 40 in good health. The V gene is TRBV3-1, the J gene TRBJ2-1, with 7 nucleotides matching TRBD1. The CDR3 DNA is TGTGCCAGCAGCCAAGATTGGGGTGTACAGGGGACCAATGAGCAGTTCTTC. Its translation is CASSQDWGVQGTNEQFF.